This entry lists 19 T cell receptor beta chains sequenced from one sample in a study of T cells in Graves' hyperthyroidism and ophthalmopathy. It was RNA transcripts that yielded the amplified TCR beta CDR3 regions. The TCR CDR3 was amplified in a first-round RT-PCR using the HTBI primer set. Using its own MiXCR run on the multiplex PCR reads, TCRdb lists one record per CDR3 protein. The sample has about 510,000 distinct CDR3 sequences, over 45% seen once. The sample was peripheral blood or thyroid tissue (not recorded which). All receptors derive from an adult woman with Graves' disease, either hyperthyroidism or ophthalmopathy (not recorded which).

The rearrangement links TRBV5-1 to TRBJ1-5; D is unresolved. The CDR3 spans 15 residues. Looked up from germline, CDR1 is SGHRS and CDR2 is YFSETQ. Trimming stripped 5 bases from V and 3 bases from J, with 15 bases between. CDR3 coding DNA: TGCGCCAGCAGACTACCGGTAATAGTCAATCAGCCCCAGCATTTT. It is translated as CASRLPVIVNQPQHF.

The count of this clonotype is one. The V gene is TRBV4-3, the J gene TRBJ1-3; tentative D call: TRBD1 (6 bases). Germline V gene data show CDR1 as LGHNA and CDR2 as YSLEER. The CDR3 is 17 residues long. The V end lost 0 bases, the J end lost 0 bases, and 12 bases lay between the germline ends. CDR3 region: CASSQDPKDSSGNTIYF. In DNA form, the CDR3 reads TGCGCCAGCAGCCAAGACCCCAAGGACAGCTCTGGAAACACCATATATTTT.

The gene calls are TRBV7-8 and TRBJ1-6; D might be TRBD1 (6 bases). The CDR3 loop spans 16 amino acids. The germline CDR1 and CDR2 sequences are SGHVS and FQNEAQ. V was pared by 2 bases and J by 10 bases, with 18 bases between. Here the CDR3 DNA reads TGTGCCAGCAGCTTACATACGCGGGGGGCTGAGTCACCCCTCCACTTT. It yields the protein CASSLHTRGAESPLHF.

This clonotype was detected many times. The V and J genes are TRBV7-9 and TRBJ2-2; perhaps TRBD2 as D (6 bases). Germline CDR1 and CDR2: SEHNR and FQNEAQ (reference sequence). The CDR3 sequence is 15 residues long. The ends were cut back, 3 bases at V and 3 bases at J, with 11 bases in the middle. The CDR3 DNA reads as TGTGCCAGCAGCTTTGGCGGGATTGACACCGGGGAGCTGTTTTTT. This translates into CASSFGGIDTGELFF.

This clonotype was detected only a few times. This rearrangement joins TRBV7-9 to TRBJ2-7; TRBD1 agrees at 8 bases. There are 12 residues in the CDR3. From germline, CDR1 is SEHNR and CDR2 FQNEAQ (reference sequence). The V gene end was trimmed by 5 bases and the J gene end by 7 bases; junction bases not matched to a gene: 4. CDR3 loop: CASSHRDREQYF. As DNA, the CDR3 is TGTGCCAGCAGCCACCGGGACAGGGAGCAGTACTTC.

V is TRBV10-3 and J is TRBJ2-7; TRBD1 matches at 10 bases. This CDR3 region has 13 residues. Trimming cost V 9 bases and J 9 bases; bases outside gene matches: 11. The germline gives CDR1 ENHRY, CDR2 SYGVKD. The CDR3 sequence is CAIGGDRGEVQYF. The CDR3 DNA follows: TGTGCCATAGGAGGGGACAGGGGTGAAGTGCAGTACTTC.

V gene TRBV28 combines with J gene TRBJ1-1; D is undetermined. CDR3 size: 14 residues. V dropped 1 base and J dropped 6 bases, with 12 bases sitting between them. Germline CDR1 is MDHEN and CDR2 is SYDVKM. The CDR3: CASSLLAGRSEAFF. In DNA form, the CDR3 reads TGTGCCAGCAGTTTATTAGCGGGGAGGTCTGAAGCTTTCTTT.

J is TRBJ2-4 and V is TRBV5-1; tentative D call: TRBD1 (5 bases). The CDR3 extends over 9 amino acids. The ends were cut back, 7 bases at V and 13 bases at J, with 9 bases in the middle. Germline CDR1 SGHRS, CDR2 YFSETQ. DNA of the CDR3: TGCGCCAGCTTCCAGGGACAGTACTTC. It yields the protein CASFQGQYF. The variable domain in full, with the rest retrieved from reference TRBV5-1 and TRBJ2-4, is KAGVTQTPRYLIKTRGQQVTLSCSPISGHRSVSWYQQTPGQGLQFLFEYFSETQRNKGNFPGRFSGRQFSNSRSEMNVSTLELGDSALYLCASFQGQYFGAGTRLSVL.

The CDR3 reads CASSAQRRVNQPQYF. CDR3 DNA sequence: TGTGCCAGCAGTGCACAGCGCAGGGTTAATCAGCCCCAGTACTTC. V and J are TRBV12-3 or TRBV12-4 and TRBJ2-5; D possibly corresponds to TRBD1 (5 bases). The CDR3 loop spans 15 amino acids. V dropped 5 bases and J dropped 9 bases, with 22 bases sitting between them.

This chain links TRBV5-1 with TRBJ1-1; D is possibly TRBD1 (6 bases). The CDR3 is 15 residues long. Germline loops: CDR1 SGHRS, CDR2 YFSETQ. Trimming removed 4 bases from V and 3 bases from J, with 16 bases in between. This chain's CDR3 is CASSGGHGGDTEAFF. The CDR3 DNA follows: TGCGCCAGCAGCGGGGGGCACGGTGGGGACACTGAAGCTTTCTTT.

The V call is TRBV6-5, the J call TRBJ2-7, with 7 bases identical to TRBD1. Looked up from germline, CDR1 is MNHEY and CDR2 is SVGAGI. The CDR3 is 14 amino acids. Trimming removed 4 bases from V and 3 bases from J; junction bases left unmatched: 6. Written as DNA, the CDR3 is TGTGCCAGCAGTTCCACGGGACAGATCTACGAGCAGTACTTC. Protein sequence: CASSSTGQIYEQYF.

V gene TRBV28 combines with J gene TRBJ1-5, with D possibly matching TRBD1 (5 bases). Deletions cut 5 bases from V and 7 bases from J, with 12 bases between. CDR3 length: 13 residues. In germline, CDR1 is MDHEN, CDR2 SYDVKM. The CDR3 loop is CASSPGRLQPQHF. The DNA for the CDR3 is TGTGCCAGCAGTCCAGGGCGGCTCCAGCCCCAGCATTTT. Full variable domain (remainder filled in from reference TRBV28 and TRBJ1-5): DVKVTQSSRYLVKRTGEKVFLECVQDMDHENMFWYRQDPGLGLRLIYFSYDVKMKEKGDIPEGYSVSREKKERFSLILESASTNQTSMYLCASSPGRLQPQHFGDGTRLSIL.

The CDR3 coding sequence is TGCAGTGCTAGAGATTGGCAGGGGCGGGAGACCCAGTACTTC. Translated, it gives CSARDWQGRETQYF. The V call is TRBV20-1, the J call TRBJ2-5, with D perhaps matching TRBD1 (6 bases). This CDR3 is built from 14 residues. Trimming took 0 bases from V and 5 from J, leaving 13 bases between them. Germline loops: CDR1 DFQATT, CDR2 SNEGSKA (reference sequence).

V gene TRBV25-1 combines with J gene TRBJ2-6; unclear D gene. Per germline, CDR1 MGHDK and CDR2 SYGVNS. The CDR3 contains 17 residues. Trimming left V 6 bases short and J 0 bases short, with 15 bases between. The CDR3 sequence: CASSSPIGNSGANVLTF. The CDR3 nucleotides are TGTGCCAGCAGCTCACCAATTGGGAACTCTGGGGCCAACGTCCTGACTTTC.

Ten or more counts support this clonotype. This chain joins TRBV7-3 and TRBJ1-2, with D possibly matching TRBD1 (6 bases). The CDR3 loop spans 14 amino acids. Germline values: CDR1 SGHTA, CDR2 FQGTGA. The germline V and J ends were trimmed by 3 bases and 3 bases, with 11 bases remaining between them. CDR3 nucleotides: TGTGCCAGCAGCTTGGACAGCGAGCACTATGGCTACACCTTC. Amino acid sequence: CASSLDSEHYGYTF.

There are many counts of this clonotype. This chain connects TRBV5-5 to TRBJ2-7; 11 bases line up with TRBD2. The ends lost 1 base at V and 2 bases at J; junction bases unmatched: 5. The CDR3 has 16 residues. Germline loops: CDR1 SGHKS, CDR2 YYEKEE (reference sequence). DNA for the CDR3: TGTGCCAGCAGCTTGTCACTAGCGGGAGATACCTACGAGCAGTACTTC. It yields the protein CASSLSLAGDTYEQYF.

This clonotype has a handful of counts. The rearrangement links TRBV15 to TRBJ1-2; D gene uncertain. The germline gives CDR1 LNHNV, CDR2 YYDKDF (reference sequence). The length of the CDR3 is 14 residues. Deletions cut 0 bases from V and 7 bases from J, with 12 bases between. The CDR3 loop is CATSRDGRQGGYTF. DNA of the CDR3: TGTGCCACCAGCAGAGACGGACGACAAGGTGGCTACACCTTC.

This chain uses TRBV10-2 with TRBJ1-5; perhaps TRBD1 as D (5 bases). There are 14 residues in the CDR3. Germline CDR1 WSHSY, CDR2 SAAADI. With 7 bases removed from V and 1 base from J, the gap between germline ends came to 11 bases. DNA for the CDR3: TGCGCCAGCAACCTACAGGACAGCAATCAGCCCCAGCATTTT. It translates to CASNLQDSNQPQHF.

The sample holds a few counts of this clonotype. The J gene is TRBJ2-7, the V gene TRBV7-3, with 8 bases identical to TRBD1. The V gene end was trimmed by 2 bases and the J gene end by 5 bases; junction bases not matched to a gene: 5. This CDR3 comprises 14 residues. Per the germline V gene, CDR1 is SGHTA and CDR2 is FQGTGA. CDR3 sequence reads: CASSLQGAGNEQYF. Written as DNA, the CDR3 is TGTGCCAGCAGCTTACAGGGGGCGGGGAACGAGCAGTACTTC.